The rows below give T cell receptor beta chains drawn from one sample of a study of blood T cell repertoires in COVID-19. Sequencing was performed with immunoSEQ multiplex PCR; in TCRdb, only in-frame clones are kept and a portion is missing. The repertoire has 180,000 or so clones, around four fifths of them found once; the top ten carry 6.9%. The sample taken for sequencing was peripheral blood. These receptor sequences come from a human donor with acute or convalescent COVID-19. The donor label of this sample is uncertain. Both conserved end residues are part of each CDR3. The D gene is left open where the match is weak. Clone size is given for some rows only: seen once, a few or many times, or a class if the clone is expanded.

j_call v_call clone_size d_call cdr3_nt cdr3_aa
TRBJ2-7 TRBV28 once NA TGTGCCAGCAGTTTATGGGGGGGACTGGGCTACGAGCAGTACTTC CASSLWGGLGYEQYF
TRBJ1-6 TRBV6-5 NA TRBD1 TGTGCCAGCAGTTACGGGACAGGACCCCGAAATTCACCCCTCCACTTT CASSYGTGPRNSPLHF
TRBJ2-1 TRBV12-5 NA TRBD2 TGTGCTAGTGGTTTGGTGGGACTAGAGCAGTTCTTC CASGLVGLEQFF
TRBJ1-6 TRBV11-2 NA NA TGTGCCAGCAGCCCTGGGCCGGGAGGTCCCGCGGGGGCCCTCCACTTT CASSPGPGGPAGALHF
TRBJ2-7 TRBV6-1 NA NA TGTGCCAGCAGTGAAGCGACGAGGGAGCAGTACTTC CASSEATREQYF
TRBJ2-3 TRBV7-6 NA TRBD1 TGTGCCAGCAGCTTAGGGACAGGGTTGACAGATACGCAGTATTTT CASSLGTGLTDTQYF
TRBJ2-5 TRBV5-1 NA TRBD1 TGCGCCAGCAGCTTGGGGACAGGCGGACAAGAGACCCAGTACTTC CASSLGTGGQETQYF
TRBJ2-3 TRBV9 NA TRBD1 TGTGCCAGCAGCCCCGACGTCCCGGGACAGGGGGCGCGAGATACGCAGTATTTT CASSPDVPGQGARDTQYF
TRBJ2-7 TRBV28 NA NA TGTGCCAGCAGTTCCAGGGGAATTCACTACGAGCAGTACTTC CASSSRGIHYEQYF
TRBJ1-5 TRBV5-1 once NA TGCGCCAGCAGCCTTACAGGGCGAAGCAATCAGCCCCAGCATTTT CASSLTGRSNQPQHF
TRBJ1-2 TRBV3-1/TRBV3-2 few TRBD1 TGTGCCAGCAGCCAATCGAGACAGGGTTTCTTTGGCTACACCTTC CASSQSRQGFFGYTF
TRBJ2-3 TRBV18 NA NA TGTGCCAGCTCACCAGCTGAGGCGGGAAGGAGATCCTATTTT CASSPAEAGRRSYF
TRBJ1-1 TRBV4-2 NA TRBD1 TGTGCCAGCAGCCAAGGGGACAGGGGGCGCACTGAAGCTTTCTTT CASSQGDRGRTEAFF
TRBJ1-5 TRBV6-5 NA TRBD1 TGTGCCAGCAGTTCCTTGGGACAGGGGAGTCAGCCCCAGCATTTT CASSSLGQGSQPQHF
TRBJ2-3 TRBV12-5 once TRBD2 TGTGCTAGTGGTTTGGCTAGCGGGATTGGCACAGATACGCAGTATTTT CASGLASGIGTDTQYF
TRBJ1-2 TRBV28 NA NA TGTGCCAGCAGTCCTATGGGTCCAGGCCCAGAGGGCTACACCTTC CASSPMGPGPEGYTF
TRBJ2-7 TRBV5-1 few NA TGCGCCAGCAGGCCTGGGACATCTCCTACGAGCTGGTACTTC CASRPGTSPTSWYF
TRBJ2-7 TRBV5-4 few TRBD2 TGTGCCAGCAGCTCCGCCGGGACTAGCGCCGAGCAGTACTTC CASSSAGTSAEQYF
TRBJ2-2 TRBV14 NA TRBD1 TGTGCCAGCAGCCAAGGTCTCAGGGGGCCGGTCGCCGGGGAGCTGTTTTTT CASSQGLRGPVAGELFF
TRBJ1-4 TRBV5-4 once NA TGTGCCAGCAGCTTGGCAGAAACAGGGAGCGGAAAACTGTTTTTT CASSLAETGSGKLFF
TRBJ1-1 TRBV5-6 NA TRBD1 TGTGCCAGCACCAAGACAGGGGCGGGCACTGAAGCTTTCTTT CASTKTGAGTEAFF
TRBJ2-1 TRBV7-2 NA NA TGTGCCAGCAGTCCCTACACTGGAGACAATGAGCAGTTCTTC CASSPYTGDNEQFF
TRBJ1-1 TRBV7-3 NA TRBD1 TGTGCCAGCAGCTACGACAGGGGGACTGAAGCTTTCTTT CASSYDRGTEAFF
TRBJ2-6 TRBV29-1 NA TRBD1 TGCAGCGTAGCCGACAGGGCTGGGGCCAACGTCCTGACTTTC CSVADRAGANVLTF
TRBJ2-1 TRBV12-3/TRBV12-4 once NA TGTGCCAGCAGTTTACGCCAGGAGCAGTTCTTC CASSLRQEQFF
TRBJ1-2 TRBV5-4 NA TRBD1 TGTGCCAGCAGCCTGGACAGGGGGCACTATGGCTACACCTTC CASSLDRGHYGYTF
TRBJ1-2 TRBV27 few TRBD1 TGTGCCAGCAGTTCGACAGGGCTCGGCGGCTACACCTTC CASSSTGLGGYTF
TRBJ1-1 TRBV6-5 NA TRBD1 TGTGCCAGCATGAACGACAGGGTTGTCACTGAAGCTTTCTTT CASMNDRVVTEAFF
TRBJ1-2 TRBV3-1/TRBV3-2 NA TRBD1 TGTGCCAGCAGTCCCGGGACAGTCGTGGGCTACACCTTC CASSPGTVVGYTF
TRBJ2-6 TRBV28 NA TRBD1 TGTGCCAGCAGTTCCGCCGGGACAGGGTCATCTGGGGCCAACGTCCTGACTTTC CASSSAGTGSSGANVLTF
TRBJ1-2 TRBV4-3 NA NA TGCGCCAGCAGCCAAGATTTTGCAGGGTCTGGCTACACCTTC CASSQDFAGSGYTF
TRBJ1-1 TRBV7-2 NA NA TGTGCCAGCAGCTTAGGCGGGACTTCAACTGAAGCTTTCTTT CASSLGGTSTEAFF
TRBJ2-2 TRBV7-2 once NA TGTGCCAGCCTTGACCAACCACTCGGGGACACCGGGGAGCTGTTTTTT CASLDQPLGDTGELFF
TRBJ2-1 TRBV7-9 NA TRBD2 TGTGCCAGCCTTAATGGAGCGGGAGGGCCGTATGAGCAGTTCTTC CASLNGAGGPYEQFF
TRBJ2-5 TRBV28 NA TRBD1 TGTGCCAGCAGTAGGGACAGACGAAAAGAGACCCAGTACTTC CASSRDRRKETQYF
TRBJ1-1 TRBV19 NA NA TGTGCCAGTAGTCCAAGCCGGAGGACTGAAGCTTTCTTT CASSPSRRTEAFF